The clone carrying this TCR beta chain was observed a few times. This entry is derived from a study of T-cell reconstitution after alpha-beta-depleted transplantation in children. The CDR3 is 14 residues long. CDR1 is SGHRS and CDR2 is YFSETQ in the germline V gene. The V end was cut by 4 bases, the J end by 11 bases, with 19 bases between. Researchers prepared the TCRbeta library using unique molecular identifiers, the study reports. MiXCR, run by TCRdb on the PCR reads, gives a single entry per CDR3 protein. The sample consists of approximately 350,000 distinct CDR3 sequences, about an eighth of them appearing once.

The chain employs TRBV5-1 and TRBJ1-5; tentative D call: TRBD1 (6 bases). This clonotype originated in a human donor who donated a stem cell graft to a child with Fanconi anemia. The sequences come from PBMCs, collected from the stem cell graft. Written as DNA, the CDR3 is TGCGCCAGCAGCCCGGACGGGGACAAGGTGGCCCAGCATTTT. Translated: CASSPDGDKVAQHF.